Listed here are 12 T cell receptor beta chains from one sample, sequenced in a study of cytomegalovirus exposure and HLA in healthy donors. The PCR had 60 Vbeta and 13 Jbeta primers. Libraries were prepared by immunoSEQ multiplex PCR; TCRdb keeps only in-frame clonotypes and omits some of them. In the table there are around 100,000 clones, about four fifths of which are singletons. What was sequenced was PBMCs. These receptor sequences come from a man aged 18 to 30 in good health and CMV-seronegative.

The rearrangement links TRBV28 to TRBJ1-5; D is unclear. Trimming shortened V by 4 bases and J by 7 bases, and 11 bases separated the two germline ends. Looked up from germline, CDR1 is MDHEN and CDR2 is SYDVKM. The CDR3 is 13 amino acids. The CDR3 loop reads CASSSSREQPQHF. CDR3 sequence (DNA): TGTGCCAGCAGTTCCTCCCGGGAGCAGCCCCAGCATTTT.

CDR3 nucleotide sequence: TGTGCCAGCAGTACAAACAGGGGAAGGGAGCAGTTCTTC. It codes for CASSTNRGREQFF. The genes are TRBV2 and TRBJ2-1; TRBD1 agrees at 7 bases. Per germline, CDR1 SNHLY and CDR2 FYNNEI. The CDR3 runs 13 residues. The ends lost 5 bases at V and 10 bases at J; junction bases unmatched: 8.

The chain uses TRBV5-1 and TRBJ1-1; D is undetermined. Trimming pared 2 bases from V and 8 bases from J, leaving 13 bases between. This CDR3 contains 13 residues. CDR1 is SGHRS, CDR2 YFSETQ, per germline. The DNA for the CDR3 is TGCGCCAGCAGCTTCCCCGGCAGGTCAGAAGCTTTCTTT. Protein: CASSFPGRSEAFF.

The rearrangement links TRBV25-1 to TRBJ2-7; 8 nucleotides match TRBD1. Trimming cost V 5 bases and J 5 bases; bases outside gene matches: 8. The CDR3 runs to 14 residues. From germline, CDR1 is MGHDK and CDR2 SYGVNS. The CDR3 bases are TGTGCCAGCAGTCGAGGCCAGGGGGCCCACGAGCAGTACTTC. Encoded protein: CASSRGQGAHEQYF.

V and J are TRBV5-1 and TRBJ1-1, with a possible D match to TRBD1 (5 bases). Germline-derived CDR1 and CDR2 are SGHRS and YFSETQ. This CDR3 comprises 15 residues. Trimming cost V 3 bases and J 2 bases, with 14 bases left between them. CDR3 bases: TGCGCCAGCAGCTCGGCACCTACAGGAAACACTGAAGCTTTCTTT. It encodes CASSSAPTGNTEAFF.

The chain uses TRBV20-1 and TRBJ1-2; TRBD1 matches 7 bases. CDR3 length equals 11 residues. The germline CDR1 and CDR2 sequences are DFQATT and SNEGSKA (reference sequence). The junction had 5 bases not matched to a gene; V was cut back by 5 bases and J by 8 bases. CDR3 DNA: TGCAGTGCTTCAGGGGGTGCGGGCTACACCTTC. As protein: CSASGGAGYTF.

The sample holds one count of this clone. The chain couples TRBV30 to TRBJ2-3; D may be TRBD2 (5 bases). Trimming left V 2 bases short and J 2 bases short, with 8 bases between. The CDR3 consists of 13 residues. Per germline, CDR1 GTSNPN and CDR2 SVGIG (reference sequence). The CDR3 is CAWSREVTDTQYF. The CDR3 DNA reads TGTGCCTGGAGTCGGGAAGTCACAGATACGCAGTATTTT.

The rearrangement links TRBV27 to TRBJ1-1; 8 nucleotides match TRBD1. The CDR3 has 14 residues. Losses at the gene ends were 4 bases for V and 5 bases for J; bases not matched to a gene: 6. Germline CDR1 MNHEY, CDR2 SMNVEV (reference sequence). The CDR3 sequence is CASSSGGRVTEAFF. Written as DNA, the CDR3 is TGTGCCAGCAGTTCAGGGGGCCGGGTGACTGAAGCTTTCTTT.

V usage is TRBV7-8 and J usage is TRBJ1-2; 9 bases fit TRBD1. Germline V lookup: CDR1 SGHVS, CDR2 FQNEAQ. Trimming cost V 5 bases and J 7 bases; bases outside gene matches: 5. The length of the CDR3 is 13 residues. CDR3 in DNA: TGTGCCAGCAGCCCCGGGACAGGGAGTGGCTACACCTTC. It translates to CASSPGTGSGYTF.

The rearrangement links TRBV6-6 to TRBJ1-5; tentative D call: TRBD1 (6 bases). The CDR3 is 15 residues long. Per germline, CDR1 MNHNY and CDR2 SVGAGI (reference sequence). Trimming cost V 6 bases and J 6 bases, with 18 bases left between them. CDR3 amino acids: CASRSRGASAQPQHF. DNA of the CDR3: TGTGCCAGCAGGAGCCGGGGGGCGAGTGCTCAGCCCCAGCATTTT.

The CDR3 DNA is TGCAGCGTTGTGAAGGACAGCCCACTTAGCACAGATACGCAGTATTTT. As protein: CSVVKDSPLSTDTQYF. The V gene is TRBV29-1, the J gene TRBJ2-3; a possible D gene is TRBD1 (6 bases). The V gene's germline CDR1 is SQVTM and CDR2 ANQGSEA. The ends were cut back, 4 bases at V and 0 bases at J, with 17 bases in the middle. The CDR3 consists of 16 residues.

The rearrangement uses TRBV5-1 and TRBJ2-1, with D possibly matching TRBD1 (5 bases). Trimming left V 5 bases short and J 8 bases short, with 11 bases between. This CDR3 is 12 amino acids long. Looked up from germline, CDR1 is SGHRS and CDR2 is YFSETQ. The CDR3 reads CASSLKGDEQFF. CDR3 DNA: TGCGCCAGCAGTTTAAAAGGGGATGAGCAGTTCTTC. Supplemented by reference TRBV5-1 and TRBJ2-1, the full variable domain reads KAGVTQTPRYLIKTRGQQVTLSCSPISGHRSVSWYQQTPGQGLQFLFEYFSETQRNKGNFPGRFSGRQFSNSRSEMNVSTLELGDSALYLCASSLKGDEQFFGPGTRLTVL.